Following are 18 T cell receptor beta chains from one sample sequenced in a study of blood T cell repertoires in COVID-19. Profiling relied on immunoSEQ multiplex PCR, and the TCRdb table lists in-frame clones only, not all of them. Among some 220,000 clones listed, around 82% were seen once. Sequences were obtained from peripheral blood. These receptors were collected from a human donor in a cohort sampled during active COVID-19.

There are a few counts of this clone. The chain carries TRBV6-5 and TRBJ2-5; a weak D match, TRBD1 (6 bases). V was shortened by 6 bases and J by 5 bases, with 13 bases between the two germline ends. The CDR3 extends over 13 amino acids. Germline V gene data show CDR1 as MNHEY and CDR2 as SVGAGI. CDR3 sequence: CASSRQVWETQYF. Written as DNA, the CDR3 is TGTGCCAGCAGCCGACAGGTATGGGAGACCCAGTACTTC.

The chain has TRBV10-3 and TRBJ2-1; 7 nucleotides line up with TRBD2. Germline V gene lookup returns CDR1 ENHRY and CDR2 SYGVKD. There are 12 residues in the CDR3. With V trimmed by 6 bases and J by 7 bases, 3 bases remained unmatched. The CDR3 DNA is TGTGCCATCAGCGAGCGGGGAAATGAGCAGTTCTTC. Its protein product is CAISERGNEQFF.

This chain uses TRBV7-2 with TRBJ1-1; weak D call: TRBD1 (6 bases). V lost 0 bases, J lost 0 bases, and 8 bases lay in between. Germline CDR1 is SGHTA and CDR2 is FQGNSA. The CDR3 totals 15 residues. CDR3 in amino acids: CASSLARGLNTEAFF. CDR3 coding DNA: TGTGCCAGCAGCTTAGCCAGGGGCCTGAACACTGAAGCTTTCTTT.

The chain has TRBV28 and TRBJ1-2, with D tentatively TRBD1 (5 bases). CDR3 length equals 13 residues. Germline CDR1 reads MDHEN; CDR2 reads SYDVKM. Trimming shortened V by 6 bases and J by 7 bases, and 15 bases separated the two germline ends. This CDR3 reads CASRDGGERGYTF. CDR3 in DNA: TGTGCCAGCAGAGACGGGGGGGAACGTGGCTACACCTTC.

The V and J genes are TRBV7-3 and TRBJ1-1, with D possibly being TRBD1 (6 bases). The germline V gene encodes CDR1 SGHTA and CDR2 FQGTGA. V was pared by 5 bases and J by 4 bases, with 20 bases between. The CDR3 is made up of 16 amino acids. CDR3 coding DNA: TGTGCCAGCAGCCGACTCGGGGGGACACTACTCACTGAAGCTTTCTTT. Its translation is CASSRLGGTLLTEAFF. Supplemented by reference TRBV7-3 and TRBJ1-1, the full variable domain reads GAGVSQTPSNKVTEKGKYVELRCDPISGHTALYWYRQSLGQGPEFLIYFQGTGAADDSGLPNDRFFAVRPEGSVSTLKIQRTERGDSAVYLCASSRLGGTLLTEAFFGQGTRLTVV.

The chain links TRBV11-3 to TRBJ2-3, with 8 nucleotides matching TRBD1. V lost 1 base, J lost 2 bases, and 2 bases stayed unmatched. This CDR3 is 15 amino acids long. The V gene's germline CDR1 is SGHNT and CDR2 YENEEA. CDR3 sequence (DNA): TGTGCCAGCAGCTTAGGGACAGGGTACACAGATACGCAGTATTTT. This translates into CASSLGTGYTDTQYF.

The CDR3 DNA is TGTGCCAGTAGTATGGACTATGATGAGCAGTTCTTC. It is translated as CASSMDYDEQFF. The chain carries TRBV19 and TRBJ2-1; D perhaps matches TRBD2 (6 bases). V lost 3 bases and J 8 bases, leaving 8 bases between the germline ends. The CDR3 totals 12 residues. Germline V gene sequence: CDR1 LNHDA, CDR2 SQIVND (reference sequence).

The V call is TRBV19, the J call TRBJ1-2; 7 positions match TRBD1. The CDR3 consists of 13 residues. Trimming took 3 bases from V and 2 from J; bases not matched to a gene: 0. Germline-derived CDR1 and CDR2 are LNHDA and SQIVND (reference sequence). The CDR3 coding sequence is TGTGCCAGTAGTATGGGACAGAACTATGGCTACACCTTC. It yields the protein CASSMGQNYGYTF.

The V and J genes are TRBV19 and TRBJ1-2; 9 bases are shared with TRBD1. This CDR3 region has 13 residues. J gave up 8 bases and V 3 bases, and 4 bases lay outside the gene matches. Germline V lookup: CDR1 LNHDA, CDR2 SQIVND (reference sequence). CDR3 sequence (DNA): TGTGCCAGTAGTATTGGGGACAGGGCCGGCTACACCTTC. The encoded protein is CASSIGDRAGYTF.

This clone was detected ten times or more. The chain uses TRBV6-1 and TRBJ1-4; D perhaps matches TRBD1 (6 bases). V was pared by 2 bases and J by 4 bases, with 11 bases between. The CDR3 is 15 residues long. CDR1 MNHNS and CDR2 SASEGT come from the germline V gene. CDR3 DNA: TGTGCCAGCAGTGAATTAGGGACACTTAATGAAAAACTGTTTTTT. Protein sequence: CASSELGTLNEKLFF.

This clone occurred once. The chain has TRBV19 and TRBJ2-2; 7 bases are shared with TRBD1. V gave up 10 bases and J gave up 4 bases; unmatched junction bases: 9. Germline CDR1 and CDR2: LNHDA and SQIVND (reference sequence). The CDR3 sequence is 14 residues long. This CDR3 reads CATIGGVGTGELFF. As DNA, the CDR3 is TGTGCCACGATAGGGGGCGTAGGCACCGGGGAGCTGTTTTTT. Full variable domain (outside the CDR3, taken from reference TRBV19 and TRBJ2-2): DGGITQSPKYLFRKEGQNVTLSCEQNLNHDAMYWYRQDPGQGLRLIYYSQIVNDFQKGDIAEGYSVSREKKESFPLTVTSAQKNPTAFYLCATIGGVGTGELFFGEGSRLTVL.

This chain joins TRBV4-3 and TRBJ2-7, with no clear D. CDR3 length: 12 residues. Trimming left V 4 bases short and J 3 bases short, with 7 bases between. Germline CDR1 is LGHNA and CDR2 is YSLEER. CDR3 sequence: CASSPDNYEQYF. The CDR3 DNA reads as TGCGCCAGCAGCCCTGACAACTACGAGCAGTACTTC.

The chain joins TRBV5-1 to TRBJ2-1, with 9 bases identical to TRBD2. Germline V gene lookup returns CDR1 SGHRS and CDR2 YFSETQ. The CDR3 spans 18 residues. V lost 3 bases to trimming and J lost 1 base; unmatched junction nucleotides: 11. CDR3 coding DNA: TGCGCCAGCAGCTGGGGGTCTTACGCGGGAGGGTCCTACAATGAGCAGTTCTTC. This gives the protein CASSWGSYAGGSYNEQFF. Using reference TRBV5-1 and TRBJ2-1 for the parts outside the CDR3, the full variable domain is KAGVTQTPRYLIKTRGQQVTLSCSPISGHRSVSWYQQTPGQGLQFLFEYFSETQRNKGNFPGRFSGRQFSNSRSEMNVSTLELGDSALYLCASSWGSYAGGSYNEQFFGPGTRLTVL.

At least ten counts were recorded for this clone. V and J are TRBV15 and TRBJ2-2, with no clear D. The CDR3 covers 13 residues. Trimming took 5 bases from V and 1 from J, leaving 5 bases between them. From germline, CDR1 is LNHNV and CDR2 YYDKDF (reference sequence). The CDR3 sequence is CATSLGNTGELFF. The CDR3 DNA reads TGTGCCACCAGCCTAGGGAACACCGGGGAGCTGTTTTTT.

This clone turned up a few times. The chain has TRBV29-1 and TRBJ1-2; D is unresolved. The CDR3 contains 15 residues. Germline V CDR1 and CDR2: SQVTM, ANQGSEA. V lost 0 bases and J 4 bases, leaving 15 bases between the germline ends. The DNA for the CDR3 is TGCAGCGTTGAAGATCTGCTCCGGGCGGGCTATGGCTACACCTTC. It is translated as CSVEDLLRAGYGYTF.

This clone came up a few times. The J gene is TRBJ1-1, the V gene TRBV19, with D possibly being TRBD1 (5 bases). The germline V gene encodes CDR1 LNHDA and CDR2 SQIVND (reference sequence). Trimming removed 5 bases from V and 9 bases from J, with 13 bases in between. The CDR3 is 12 residues long. The chain's CDR3 is CASSSWTQKAFF. The CDR3 nucleotides read TGTGCCAGTAGTTCATGGACACAGAAAGCTTTCTTT.

V and J are TRBV14 and TRBJ1-5, with a possible D match to TRBD1 (6 bases). Per the germline V gene, CDR1 is SGHDN and CDR2 is FVKESK. The CDR3 contains 15 residues. Trimming removed 0 bases from V and 5 bases from J, with 11 bases in between. The CDR3 DNA is TGTGCCAGCAGCCAAGACCTGGGGGCCTATCAGCCCCAGCATTTT. This gives the protein CASSQDLGAYQPQHF.

Comments on this clone: A junction boundary mismatches the germline segment, possibly from a read error. This chain connects TRBV7-2 to TRBJ2-5; D is unclear. This CDR3 has 12 residues. Germline CDR1 reads SGHTA; CDR2 reads FQGNSA. The CDR3 sequence: CASSLGSGLLNF. DNA of the CDR3: TGTGCCAGCAGCTTAGGAAGTGGGCTCTTGAACTTC.